This paragraph covers one TCR beta chain sequence. In the source study's methods: Reference gene primer amplification in the assay estimated nucleated cell counts. Data came from immunoSEQ multiplex PCR; TCRdb stores just in-frame clones and leaves some out. Clone size and the V and J calls come from that table; the DNA yielded D and trimming. The sample holds some 350,000 clones, 90% seen once. CDR1 is MNHEY and CDR2 is SMNVEV in the germline V gene (reference sequence). The V end lost 5 bases, the J end lost 6 bases, and 14 bases lay between the germline ends. This CDR3 comprises 15 residues. This sample is drawn from a study of blood T cell repertoires in COVID-19. Study as a whole: Acute-phase and convalescent COVID-19 samples originated in the United States, Italy and Spain.

The sample comprised peripheral blood. The clonotype comes from a man between 18 and 35 years old with active or convalescent COVID-19. The chain joins TRBV27 to TRBJ1-6; D is possibly TRBD1 (6 bases). The CDR3 loop reads CASSPALGANSPLHF. DNA for the CDR3: TGTGCCAGCAGTCCCGCCTTGGGGGCTAATTCACCCCTCCACTTT.